This is a list of T cell receptor beta chains from one sample in a study of regulatory T cells in long-lasting Graves disease. MiXCR, applied by TCRdb to the multiplex PCR reads, yields one record per CDR3 protein. The table includes 550,000 to 650,000 distinct CDR3 sequences, roughly a sixth detected once. This sample also appeared in a second study, on T cells in Graves' hyperthyroidism and ophthalmopathy.

Sequenced material: peripheral blood mononuclear cells (PBMCs), taken at new diagnosis, from a patient treated with antithyroid drugs. The receptors originated from a man between 18 and 35 years old with Graves disease. Each CDR3 is given with its conserved first and last residue. D genes are given only for firm matches. Clone size appears in some rows only: once, few, many, or a class for an expanded clone.

cdr3_aa cdr3_nt j_call clone_size cdr3_length v_call d_call
CRIYTGLGGYTF TGCAGGATTTATACGGGACTCGGTGGCTACACCTTC TRBJ1-2 . 12 TRBV20-1 .
CATKAGTSYNEQFF TGTGCCACCAAGGCCGGGACTTCATACAATGAGCAGTTCTTC TRBJ2-1 many 14 TRBV15 .
CASSLEDSGAYEQYF TGCGCCAGCAGCTTGGAGGACAGCGGGGCCTACGAGCAGTACTTC TRBJ2-7 many 15 TRBV5-1 .
CASSGILQIQQETQYF TGTGCCAGCAGCGGTATCTTACAGATCCAGCAAGAGACCCAGTACTTC TRBJ2-5 many 16 TRBV6-2/TRBV6-3 .
CASSSGLAGRGRKRETQYF TGTGCCAGCAGTTCCGGACTAGCGGGCAGGGGGCGAAAGAGGGAGACCCAGTACTTC TRBJ2-5 many 19 TRBV12-3/TRBV12-4 TRBD2
CASSKENTGELFF TGTGCCAGCAGTAAGGAGAACACCGGGGAGCTGTTTTTT TRBJ2-2 many 13 TRBV11-2 .
CASSETGTMYNEQFF TGCGCCAGCAGCGAAACCGGGACCATGTACAATGAGCAGTTCTTC TRBJ2-1 . 15 TRBV4-1 .
CASIWGAGVGSPLHF TGTGCCAGCATCTGGGGCGCGGGGGTGGGATCACCCCTCCACTTT TRBJ1-6 many 15 TRBV12-3/TRBV12-4 .
CASSYSGLAGQETQYF TGTGCCAGCAGTTACTCGGGACTAGCGGGACAAGAGACCCAGTACTTC TRBJ2-5 many 16 TRBV6-5 TRBD2
CACRVGGYTF TGTGCCTGCAGGGTTGGTGGCTACACCTTC TRBJ1-2 many 10 TRBV30 .
CSARAGQVNTGELFF TGCAGTGCTAGAGCCGGACAAGTGAACACCGGGGAGCTGTTTTTT TRBJ2-2 few 15 TRBV20-1 .
CASSYGSGDMTDTQYF TGTGCCAGCAGTTATGGTAGCGGGGATATGACAGATACGCAGTATTTT TRBJ2-3 once 16 TRBV6-2/TRBV6-3 TRBD2
CASSNGGQPQHF TGTGCCAGCAGTAACGGAGGTCAGCCCCAGCATTTT TRBJ1-5 once 12 TRBV7-9 .
CASSEATGTNYGYTF TGTGCCAGCAGTGAAGCGACAGGTACTAACTATGGCTACACCTTC TRBJ1-2 few 15 TRBV2 .
CASSQGELDETQYF TGCGCCAGCAGCCAAGGGGAGCTAGACGAGACCCAGTACTTC TRBJ2-5 few 14 TRBV4-1 .
CASSQSGLLNEQFF TGCGCCAGCAGCCAGTCTGGGTTGCTGAATGAGCAGTTCTTC TRBJ2-1 . 14 TRBV4-1 .
CASSFGTSGRAGTDTQYF TGTGCCAGCAGTTTTGGGACTAGCGGGAGGGCCGGCACAGATACGCAGTATTTT TRBJ2-3 many 18 TRBV12-3/TRBV12-4 TRBD2
CASRLAGEAGELFF TGTGCCAGCAGACTAGCGGGAGAGGCCGGGGAGCTGTTTTTT TRBJ2-2 . 14 TRBV7-9 TRBD2
CASSERPAGGVADTQYF TGTGCCAGCAGTGAAAGGCCAGCGGGAGGGGTCGCAGATACGCAGTATTTT TRBJ2-3 many 17 TRBV6-1 TRBD2
CASSLGGPGEQYF TGTGCCAGCAGTCTGGGAGGTCCAGGCGAGCAGTACTTC TRBJ2-7 . 13 TRBV3-1 .
CASSLGQGLGETQYF TGTGCCAGCAGTTTAGGACAGGGACTCGGCGAGACCCAGTACTTC TRBJ2-5 many 15 TRBV12-3/TRBV12-4 .
CASSPGRVQETQYF TGTGCCAGCAGCCCGGGACGGGTCCAAGAGACCCAGTACTTC TRBJ2-5 many 14 TRBV7-2 .
CASTGGFLAELYNEQFF TGTGCCAGCACCGGAGGGTTTCTAGCGGAACTCTACAATGAGCAGTTCTTC TRBJ2-1 . 17 TRBV11-2 TRBD2
CATKTGRDGTEAFF TGTGCCACCAAGACAGGGAGAGACGGGACTGAAGCTTTCTTT TRBJ1-1 . 14 TRBV10-3 TRBD1
CSAADRADSQPQHF TGCAGTGCTGCCGATAGGGCCGACAGTCAGCCCCAGCATTTT TRBJ1-5 many 14 TRBV20-1 .
CASSPTSASTAQYF TGTGCCAGCAGCCCGACTAGCGCAAGCACGGCGCAGTATTTT TRBJ2-3 few 14 TRBV11-2 TRBD2
CASGAGRLNTGELFF TGCGCCAGCGGAGCGGGCCGCCTAAACACCGGGGAGCTGTTTTTT TRBJ2-2 . 15 TRBV10-1 .
CASSQQRGLQGYTF TGTGCCAGCAGCCAACAACGGGGACTTCAGGGTTACACCTTC TRBJ1-2 . 14 TRBV3-1 .
CATRSPSGDEETQYF TGTGCCACTCGTTCACCTAGCGGGGATGAAGAGACCCAGTACTTC TRBJ2-5 many 15 TRBV6-1 TRBD2
CASSPRWSSYEQYF TGTGCCAGCTCTCCAAGGTGGAGTTCCTACGAGCAGTACTTC TRBJ2-7 . 14 TRBV18 .
CASSLLGTANYGYTF TGTGCCAGCAGCTTGCTTGGGACAGCGAACTATGGCTACACCTTC TRBJ1-2 . 15 TRBV5-5 TRBD1
CASRRREPDGARIAEAFF TGCGCCAGCAGAAGACGAGAGCCGGACGGCGCTCGGATAGCTGAAGCTTTCTTT TRBJ1-1 many 18 TRBV5-1 .
CASSHVNDRDTEAFF TGTGCCAGCAGCCATGTCAACGACAGGGACACTGAAGCTTTCTTT TRBJ1-1 many 15 TRBV3-1 TRBD1
CASNETPLPQYF TGTGCCAGCAATGAAACACCACTGCCGCAGTATTTT TRBJ2-3 . 12 TRBV2 .
CASGPLAGGGETQYF TGTGCCAGCGGACCCCTGGCGGGAGGAGGTGAGACCCAGTACTTC TRBJ2-5 many 15 TRBV12-3/TRBV12-4 TRBD2
CASSVEERQSYNEQFF TGTGCCAGCAGCGTAGAGGAGAGGCAGTCCTACAATGAGCAGTTCTTC TRBJ2-1 . 16 TRBV9 .
CASSLAITGELFF TGCGCCAGCAGCTTGGCTATAACCGGGGAGCTGTTTTTT TRBJ2-2 . 13 TRBV5-1 .
CASSPSGGETQYF TGTGCCAGCAGCCCATCGGGGGGGGAGACCCAGTACTTC TRBJ2-5 many 13 TRBV18 TRBD2
CASTRTGRNQPQHF TGTGCCAGCACAAGGACAGGGCGAAATCAGCCCCAGCATTTT TRBJ1-5 . 14 TRBV2 TRBD1
CASSLRWAGELFF TGTGCCAGCAGTCTGAGATGGGCCGGGGAGCTGTTTTTT TRBJ2-2 few 13 TRBV27 .
CASSSVGTGGNEQFF TGTGCCAGCAGCTCAGTTGGGACAGGGGGCAATGAGCAGTTCTTC TRBJ2-1 many 15 TRBV7-9 TRBD1
CSASVPDSPFGEQYF TGCAGTGCTAGTGTTCCGGACTCCCCCTTTGGAGAGCAGTACTTC TRBJ2-7 many 15 TRBV20-1 .
CASGPLAGEANEQFF TGTGCCAGCGGGCCCCTAGCGGGAGAGGCAAATGAGCAGTTCTTC TRBJ2-1 . 15 TRBV5-5 TRBD2
CSGGTGNSYEQYF TGCAGCGGGGGGACAGGGAATTCCTACGAGCAGTACTTC TRBJ2-7 many 13 TRBV29-1 TRBD1
CSARGGLAGGADTQYF TGCAGTGCTAGAGGGGGACTAGCGGGAGGTGCAGATACGCAGTATTTT TRBJ2-3 many 16 TRBV20-1 TRBD2
CASSQAGGSNTGELFF TGTGCCAGCAGCCAGGCGGGAGGATCGAACACCGGGGAGCTGTTTTTT TRBJ2-2 few 16 TRBV3-1 TRBD2
CASSLTRESSYNEQFF TGTGCTAGCAGCCTCACCCGAGAAAGCTCCTACAATGAGCAGTTCTTC TRBJ2-1 few 16 TRBV7-7 .
CSATRMGTEAFF TGCAGTGCGACAAGGATGGGCACTGAAGCTTTCTTT TRBJ1-1 . 12 TRBV20-1 .
CAESRGLSGDTQYF TGTGCCGAGAGCCGGGGACTCTCAGGGGATACGCAGTATTTT TRBJ2-3 many 14 TRBV12-3/TRBV12-4 .
CASSQDPARGSEQYF TGTGCCAGCAGCCAAGATCCGGCACGCGGTTCCGAGCAGTACTTC TRBJ2-7 . 15 TRBV3-1 .
CASSLHQGGITDTQYF TGTGCCAGCAGCTTACACCAGGGCGGAATTACAGATACGCAGTATTTT TRBJ2-3 many 16 TRBV7-9 .
CASSQDGLPAPGTGSYEQYF TGCGCCAGCAGCCAAGATGGCCTCCCGGCCCCGGGGACAGGTAGCTACGAGCAGTACTTC TRBJ2-7 few 20 TRBV4-1 TRBD1
CASSLGPGDPRNEQFF TGTGCCAGCAGCTTAGGACCCGGGGACCCCCGCAATGAGCAGTTCTTC TRBJ2-1 . 16 TRBV7-6 .
CARLPRDSYNEQFF TGTGCTAGACTACCCCGGGACTCCTACAATGAGCAGTTCTTC TRBJ2-1 many 14 TRBV7-7 .
CASRRSGGNTEAFF TGTGCCAGCAGACGATCAGGGGGGAACACTGAAGCTTTCTTT TRBJ1-1 few 14 TRBV13 TRBD1
CASSPGGDGTQYF TGTGCCAGCAGCCCCGGAGGGGATGGGACCCAGTACTTC TRBJ2-5 . 13 TRBV13 .
CASSPIQGGNQPQHF TGTGCCAGCAGCCCGATTCAGGGGGGGAATCAGCCCCAGCATTTT TRBJ1-5 few 15 TRBV28 TRBD1
CASSFVQGQETQYF TGTGCCAGCAGCTTTGTGCAGGGCCAAGAGACCCAGTACTTC TRBJ2-5 . 14 TRBV7-9 .